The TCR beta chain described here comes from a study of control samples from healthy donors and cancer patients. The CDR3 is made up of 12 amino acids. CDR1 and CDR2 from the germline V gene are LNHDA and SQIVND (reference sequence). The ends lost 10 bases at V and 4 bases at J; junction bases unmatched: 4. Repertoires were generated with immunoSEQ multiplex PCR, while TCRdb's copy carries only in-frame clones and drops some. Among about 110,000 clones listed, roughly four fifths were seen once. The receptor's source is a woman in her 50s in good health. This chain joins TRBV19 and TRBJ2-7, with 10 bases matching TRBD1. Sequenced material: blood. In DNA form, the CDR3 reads TGTGCCACCGGACAGGGGGAGTACGAGCAGTACTTC. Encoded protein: CATGQGEYEQYF.